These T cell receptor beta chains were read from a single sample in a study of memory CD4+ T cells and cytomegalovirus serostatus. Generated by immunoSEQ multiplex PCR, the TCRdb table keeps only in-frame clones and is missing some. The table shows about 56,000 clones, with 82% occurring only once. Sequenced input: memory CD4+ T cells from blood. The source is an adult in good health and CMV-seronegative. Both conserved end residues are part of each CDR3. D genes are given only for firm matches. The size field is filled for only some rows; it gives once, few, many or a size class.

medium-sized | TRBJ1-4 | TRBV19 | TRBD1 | TGTGCCAGTAGTTTGGGACAGGGGGCCGGATTTGAAAAACTGTTTTTT | CASSLGQGAGFEKLFF
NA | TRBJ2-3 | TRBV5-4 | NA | TGTGCCAGCAGCGAACCGGATAGTTACACAGATACGCAGTATTTT | CASSEPDSYTDTQYF
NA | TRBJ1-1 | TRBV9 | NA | TGTGCCAGCACTGGGATAGCTCACACTGAAGCTTTCTTT | CASTGIAHTEAFF
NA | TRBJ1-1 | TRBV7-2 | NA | TGTGCCAGCAGCTTGGATTTCACTGAAGCTTTCTTT | CASSLDFTEAFF
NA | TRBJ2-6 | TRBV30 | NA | TGTGCCCGGGGTCAGGGGTCTGGGGCCAACGTCCTGACTTTC | CARGQGSGANVLTF
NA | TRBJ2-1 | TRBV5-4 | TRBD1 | TGTGCCAGCAGCATTCAGGGGGTCTCCTACAATGAGCAGTTCTTC | CASSIQGVSYNEQFF
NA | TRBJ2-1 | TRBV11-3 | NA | TGTGCCAGCAGTCGTCAAGGGGGGATGGGTGAGCAGTTCTTC | CASSRQGGMGEQFF
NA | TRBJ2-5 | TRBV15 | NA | TGTGCCACCAGCAGAGAGCACACCCAAGAGACCCAGTACTTC | CATSREHTQETQYF
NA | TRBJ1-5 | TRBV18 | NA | TGTGCCAGCTCACCAGAGGGCAGGCGCAATCAGCCCCAGCATTTT | CASSPEGRRNQPQHF
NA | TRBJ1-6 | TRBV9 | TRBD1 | TGTGCCAGCAGCGTGGGACAGGTTAATTCACCCCTCCACTTT | CASSVGQVNSPLHF
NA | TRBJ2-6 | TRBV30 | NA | TGTGCCTGGGGGTCTGGGGCCAACGTCCTGACTTTC | CAWGSGANVLTF
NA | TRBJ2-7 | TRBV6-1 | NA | TGTGCCAGCAGTGATCCCGGGACAACGTCCCGCTACGAGCAGTACTTC | CASSDPGTTSRYEQYF
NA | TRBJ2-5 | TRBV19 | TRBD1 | TGTGCCAGTAGTACTCAGGGGGCGTATGAGACCCAGTACTTC | CASSTQGAYETQYF
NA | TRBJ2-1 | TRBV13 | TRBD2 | TGTGCCAGCAGCTTAGTAAGAGGGACTAGCGGGGTCAGCTCCTACAATGAGCAGTTCTTC | CASSLVRGTSGVSSYNEQFF
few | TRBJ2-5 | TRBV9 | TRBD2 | TGTGCCAGCAGCGTAGTGGCGGGGGGGCCGGAGACCCAGTACTTC | CASSVVAGGPETQYF
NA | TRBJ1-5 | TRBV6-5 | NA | TGTGCCAGCAGTTACGCGGTTAATCAGCCCCAGCATTTT | CASSYAVNQPQHF
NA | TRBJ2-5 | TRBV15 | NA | TGTGCCACCAGCAAACGCTCTCAGGGGCAAGAGACCCAGTACTTC | CATSKRSQGQETQYF
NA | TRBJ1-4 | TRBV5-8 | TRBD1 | TGTGCCAGCAGCACCGGCAGGGGGCAGGGGCGGAATGAAAAACTGTTTTTT | CASSTGRGQGRNEKLFF
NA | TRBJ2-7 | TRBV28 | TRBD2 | TGTGCCAGCTCCCGCGGGACTAGCGGGGAGGTCGAGCAGTACTTC | CASSRGTSGEVEQYF
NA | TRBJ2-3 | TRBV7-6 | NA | TGTGCCAGCAGCTTTGGACTTCCCGTGGGAGATACGCAGTATTTT | CASSFGLPVGDTQYF
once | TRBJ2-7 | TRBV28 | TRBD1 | TGTGCCAGCAGGAAGGACAGGGGAGTTGCCTACGAGCAGTACTTC | CASRKDRGVAYEQYF
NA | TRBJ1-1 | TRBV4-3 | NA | TGCGCCAGCAGCCAAGAAAATGGCGCGAACACTGAAGCTTTCTTT | CASSQENGANTEAFF
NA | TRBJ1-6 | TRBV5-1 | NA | TGCGCCAGCAGCCTTGCAGGGCCGCTAGGCTCACCCCTCCACTTT | CASSLAGPLGSPLHF
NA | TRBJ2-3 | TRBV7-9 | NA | TGTGCCAGCAGCCAACGGGTCGGCAGTGGGGGCACAGATACGCAGTATTTT | CASSQRVGSGGTDTQYF
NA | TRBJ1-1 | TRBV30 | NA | TGTGCCTGGAGTGTACAAGGGGCGCGGGGCACTGAAGCTTTCTTT | CAWSVQGARGTEAFF
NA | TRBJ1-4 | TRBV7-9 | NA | TGTGCCAGCAGCTTATTGGGGCAGGGAAATGAAAAACTGTTTTTT | CASSLLGQGNEKLFF
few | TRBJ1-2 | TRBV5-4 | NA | TGTGCCAGCAGCACGACGTTACAGGGATATGGCTACACCTTC | CASSTTLQGYGYTF
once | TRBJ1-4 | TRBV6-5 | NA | TGTGCCAGCAGTTACTCGCGGAGCTACGGAGGCGAAAAACTGTTTTTT | CASSYSRSYGGEKLFF
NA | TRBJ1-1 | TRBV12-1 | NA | TGTGCCAGCACCTCGGCCAGGGATTGTGAAGCTTTCTTT | CASTSARDCEAFF
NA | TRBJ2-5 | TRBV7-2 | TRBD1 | TGTGCCAGCAGCTTAGCAATTAGGCTCGGGACAGGGCGACAAGAGACCCAGTACTTC | CASSLAIRLGTGRQETQYF
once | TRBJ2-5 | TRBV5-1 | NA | TGCGCCAGCAGCTTGGGGGGCCGGGGGCTTCAAGAGACCCAGTACTTC | CASSLGGRGLQETQYF
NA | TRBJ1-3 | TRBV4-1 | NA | TGCGCCAGCAGCCAAGTTCATCCGGGCAGAAGAAACACCATATATTTT | CASSQVHPGRRNTIYF
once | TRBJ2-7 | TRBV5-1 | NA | TGCGCCAGCAGCTTGACAACTTCGGGAATTTACGAGCAGTACTTC | CASSLTTSGIYEQYF
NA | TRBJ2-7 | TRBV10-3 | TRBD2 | TGTGCCATCAGTGAGTTCGAGGGACTAGCGGGGCTCCACGAGCAGTACTTC | CAISEFEGLAGLHEQYF
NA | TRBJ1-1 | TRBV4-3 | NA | TGCGCCAGCAGCCAAGATTGGGGGAGGGGGGACACTGAAGCTTTCTTT | CASSQDWGRGDTEAFF
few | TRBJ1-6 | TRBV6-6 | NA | TGTGCCAGCACTGTCACCGGGGCAGACGGTTCACCCCTCCACTTT | CASTVTGADGSPLHF
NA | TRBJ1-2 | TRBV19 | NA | TGTGCCAGTAGCTCAGGACAGCCCGGAGCGGATGGCTACACCTTC | CASSSGQPGADGYTF